The 20 T cell receptor beta chains below all came from one sample that was sequenced in a study of CD8 T cells in Susac syndrome. With random hexamers, reverse transcription was performed on roughly 0.45 to 1 ug of RNA. TCRdb itself ran the immunoSEQ multiplex PCR reads through MiXCR, one entry per CDR3 protein. The top ten clones hold around 0.09% of a sample with 150,000 to 200,000 distinct CDR3 sequences, about 94% of them seen once. The specimen was CD4+ T cells from PBMCs. Receptors were obtained from a human donor with multiple sclerosis.

The CDR3 DNA sequence: TGTGCCATCAGAACAGGGTCTGTCACAGATACGCAGTATTTT. Protein product: CAIRTGSVTDTQYF. This sequence joins TRBV10-3 and TRBJ2-3; D perhaps matches TRBD1 (6 bases). From germline, CDR1 is ENHRY and CDR2 SYGVKD. V was shortened by 6 bases and J by 2 bases, with 12 bases between the two germline ends. This CDR3 spans 14 amino acids.

J is TRBJ1-1 and V is TRBV7-9; perhaps TRBD1 as D (5 bases). This CDR3 has 13 amino acids. V lost 5 bases and J 8 bases, leaving 15 bases between the germline ends. Per germline, CDR1 SEHNR and CDR2 FQNEAQ (reference sequence). The CDR3 here is CASSIQGFGEAFF. DNA of the CDR3: TGTGCCAGCAGCATCCAGGGTTTCGGGGAAGCTTTCTTT. Based on the CDR3 plus reference TRBV7-9 and TRBJ1-1, the full variable domain is DTGVSQNPRHKITKRGQNVTFRCDPISEHNRLYWYRQTLGQGPEFLTYFQNEAQLEKSRLLSDRFSAERPKGSFSTLEIQRTEQGDSAMYLCASSIQGFGEAFFGQGTRLTVV.

The chain carries TRBV5-1 and TRBJ1-2, with D unresolved. Trimming left V 0 bases short and J 4 bases short, with 7 bases between. The CDR3 totals 13 residues. Germline CDR1 and CDR2: SGHRS and YFSETQ. CDR3 bases: TGCGCCAGCAGCTTGGTGCCCAGCTATGGCTACACCTTC. It specifies CASSLVPSYGYTF.

The chain uses TRBV7-9 and TRBJ2-1; no clear D. This CDR3 has 15 amino acids. V lost 2 bases and J 5 bases, leaving 13 bases between the germline ends. The V gene's germline CDR1 is SEHNR and CDR2 FQNEAQ (reference sequence). Here the CDR3 reads CASSLRHDLDNEQFF. CDR3 DNA: TGTGCCAGCAGCTTACGACACGACCTAGACAATGAGCAGTTCTTC.

The genes are TRBV11-2 and TRBJ2-5; possible D gene TRBD2, 5 bases. Trimming stripped 3 bases from V and 5 bases from J, with 13 bases between. The CDR3 covers 14 residues. CDR1 and CDR2 from the germline V gene are SGHAT and FQNNGV. CDR3 nucleotides: TGTGCCAGCAGCTTTCACGGAGGCGGGGAGACCCAGTACTTC. Amino acid sequence: CASSFHGGGETQYF.

The J gene is TRBJ2-2, the V gene TRBV11-1; either TRBD1 or TRBD2 may supply D (5 bases each). The CDR3 has 17 amino acids. Germline V gene data show CDR1 as SGHAT and CDR2 as FQDESV (reference sequence). The V gene lost 3 bases and the J gene lost 3 bases, with 17 bases spanning the gap. The CDR3, as DNA: TGTGCCAGCAGCTTCCGCCCTAGCAGGGTTGACACCGGGGAGCTGTTTTTT. It yields the protein CASSFRPSRVDTGELFF.

The gene calls are TRBV30 and TRBJ1-6; D might be TRBD1 (5 bases). This CDR3 is built from 17 residues. CDR1 GTSNPN and CDR2 SVGIG come from the germline V gene (reference sequence). The DNA for the CDR3 is TGTGCTTCCCGGGGCAGGGCCAACAACTTCTATAATTCACCCCTCCACTTT. As protein: CASRGRANNFYNSPLHF.

The chain is built from TRBV30 and TRBJ2-3; 7 positions match TRBD2. The germline gives CDR1 GTSNPN, CDR2 SVGIG (reference sequence). The CDR3 runs to 12 residues. V trimming: 5 bases; J trimming: 1 base; junction bases outside the gene matches: 0. The CDR3: CAWGRGTDTQYF. In DNA, the CDR3 is TGTGCCTGGGGGAGGGGCACAGATACGCAGTATTTT.

The chain carries TRBV20-1 and TRBJ1-2; 9 bases line up with TRBD1. The CDR3 is made up of 12 amino acids. V was clipped by 6 bases and J by 8 bases; unmatched bases: 7. CDR1 is DFQATT and CDR2 is SNEGSKA in the germline V gene (reference sequence). The CDR3 region has the DNA TGCAGTGCCCCGGGACAGGGTGGGGGCTACACCTTC. The encoded protein is CSAPGQGGGYTF.

The chain couples TRBV12-3 or TRBV12-4 to TRBJ1-3, with TRBD1 identical over 10 bases. J was trimmed by 8 bases and V by 3 bases; bases with no gene match: 4. This CDR3 is 14 amino acids long. The CDR3 nucleotides read TGTGCCAGCAGTTTGGGACAGGGGTGGGACACCATATATTTT. Translated, it gives CASSLGQGWDTIYF.

The rearrangement joins TRBV6-2 or TRBV6-3 to TRBJ2-3; tentative D call: TRBD2 (5 bases). Germline V gene sequence: CDR1 MNHEY, CDR2 SVGEGT. V was pared by 5 bases and J by 6 bases, with 15 bases between. This CDR3 has 14 amino acids. The CDR3 loop reads CASSVIATYDTQYF. DNA for the CDR3: TGTGCCAGCAGTGTGATAGCGACCTACGATACGCAGTATTTT.

The chain carries TRBV20-1 and TRBJ2-1; 10 nucleotides agree with TRBD2. CDR3 length: 16 amino acids. Germline loops: CDR1 DFQATT, CDR2 SNEGSKA (reference sequence). The V segment lost 5 bases and the J segment 5 bases; nucleotides outside the gene matches: 12. CDR3 in amino acids: CSAYLWTSGANNEQFF. The DNA of the CDR3 is TGCAGTGCTTACCTTTGGACTAGCGGAGCTAACAATGAGCAGTTCTTC.

The rearrangement links TRBV15 to TRBJ2-7, with 7 bases identical to TRBD1. V trimming: 3 bases; J trimming: 9 bases; junction bases outside the gene matches: 11. The germline gives CDR1 LNHNV, CDR2 YYDKDF (reference sequence). The CDR3 has 14 residues. The CDR3 is CATSREGQVSRQYF. The CDR3 DNA sequence: TGTGCCACCAGCAGGGAAGGACAGGTTTCACGGCAGTACTTC.

The V gene is TRBV27, the J gene TRBJ1-1; no reliable D call. CDR1 is MNHEY and CDR2 is SMNVEV in the germline V gene (reference sequence). The CDR3 is made up of 12 amino acids. Trimming pared 8 bases from V and 3 bases from J, leaving 10 bases between. The CDR3 reads CASGAWDTEAFF. In nucleotides, the CDR3 is TGTGCCAGCGGAGCCTGGGACACTGAAGCTTTCTTT.

This rearrangement joins TRBV18 to TRBJ2-6; D unclear. CDR1 is KGHSH, CDR2 LQKENI, per germline. The CDR3 has 14 amino acids. V lost 3 bases, J lost 4 bases, and 7 bases lay in between. The CDR3 here is CASSPLGGANVLTF. The CDR3 coding sequence is TGTGCCAGCTCACCCCTCGGGGGGGCCAACGTCCTGACTTTC. The full variable domain, completed using reference TRBV18 and TRBJ2-6, is NAGVMQNPRHLVRRRGQEARLRCSPMKGHSHVYWYRQLPEEGLKFMVYLQKENIIDESGMPKERFSAEFPKEGPSILRIQQVVRGDSAAYFCASSPLGGANVLTFGAGSRLTVL.

The rearrangement uses TRBV9 and TRBJ2-1, with TRBD2 identical over 10 bases. CDR3 length: 17 amino acids. Germline V CDR1 and CDR2: SGDLS, YYNGEE. V gave up 4 bases and J gave up 0 bases; unmatched junction bases: 7. CDR3: CASSTGLAVVSYNEQFF. The CDR3, as DNA: TGTGCCAGCAGCACCGGACTAGCGGTCGTCTCCTACAATGAGCAGTTCTTC.

This clonotype was seen just once. The V call is TRBV29-1, the J call TRBJ2-7; 8 bases map to TRBD1. Trimming removed 7 bases from V and 3 bases from J; junction bases left unmatched: 5. Germline loops: CDR1 SQVTM, CDR2 ANQGSEA. This CDR3 comprises 12 residues. CDR3 coding DNA: TGCAGCGGGAAAGGACAGGGCTACGAGCAGTACTTC. Its translation: CSGKGQGYEQYF.

V is TRBV20-1 and J is TRBJ2-1; 8 nucleotides match TRBD2. This CDR3 comprises 16 residues. V was pared by 6 bases and J by 0 bases, with 10 bases of the junction left unmatched. Germline CDR1 and CDR2: DFQATT and SNEGSKA (reference sequence). The chain's CDR3 is CSAVGGGPTSYNEQFF. The CDR3 DNA sequence: TGCAGTGCGGTGGGCGGGGGGCCAACCTCCTACAATGAGCAGTTCTTC.

This clonotype was seen a few times. V is TRBV12-3 or TRBV12-4 and J is TRBJ2-3; D is unresolved. This CDR3 is 13 amino acids long. The V end was cut by 6 bases, the J end by 2 bases, with 9 bases between. The CDR3 nucleotides read TGTGCCAGCAGCCTCCGGACCACAGATACGCAGTATTTT. As protein: CASSLRTTDTQYF.

The chain links TRBV20-1 to TRBJ2-5; D is ambiguous. Between the trimmed V and J ends, which lost 3 bases and 0 bases, there was a span of 11 bases. Germline CDR1 and CDR2: DFQATT and SNEGSKA (reference sequence). The CDR3 is 14 residues long. The CDR3 coding sequence is TGCAGTGCTAGGAGCCACACCGACCAAGAGACCCAGTACTTC. Its translation: CSARSHTDQETQYF.